A selection of T cell receptor beta chains follows, all from one sample in a study of T cell responses to AZD1222 COVID-19 vaccine. Clones were sequenced by immunoSEQ multiplex PCR, and TCRdb holds only the in-frame ones, with some missing. Among fewer than 200,000 clones listed, approximately 88% were seen once. Sequencing was performed on peripheral blood, taken 28 days after the second AZD1222 dose. Receptors were obtained from an adult who received the AZD1222 COVID-19 vaccine. Each CDR3 is given with its conserved first and last residue. The D gene is left open where the match is weak. The listing skips clone size in some rows; elsewhere it reads once, few, many or a size class.

j_gene | d_gene | abundance | v_gene | CDR3aa | CDR3nt
TRBJ2-7 | TRBD1 | . | TRBV4-1 | CASSWGQGFSYEQYF | TGCGCCAGCAGCTGGGGACAGGGGTTTTCCTACGAGCAGTACTTC
TRBJ2-3 | . | . | TRBV11-2 | CASSFRRDGYTDTQYF | TGTGCCAGCAGCTTCCGGCGGGACGGTTACACAGATACGCAGTATTTT
TRBJ2-7 | TRBD2 | . | TRBV5-5 | CASSFSGGAVEQYF | TGTGCCAGCAGCTTTAGCGGGGGGGCGGTCGAGCAGTACTTC
TRBJ2-1 | TRBD2 | . | TRBV4-3 | CASSPYGTGGYNEQFF | TGCGCCAGCAGCCCGTACGGGACGGGGGGGTACAATGAGCAGTTCTTC
TRBJ1-3 | . | . | TRBV25-1 | CATTPGGAGNTIYF | TGTGCCACCACGCCGGGGGGAGCTGGAAACACCATATATTTT
TRBJ1-6 | . | . | TRBV5-4 | CASSSRGSSGPLHF | TGTGCCAGCAGCAGCAGGGGCAGCTCAGGACCCCTCCACTTT
TRBJ1-2 | . | . | TRBV6-5 | CASSQYFRDNYGYTF | TGTGCCAGCAGCCAATACTTCAGGGATAACTATGGCTACACCTTC
TRBJ1-1 | . | . | TRBV7-9 | CASSPTGGLNTEAFF | TGTGCCAGCAGCCCTACTGGGGGGTTGAACACTGAAGCTTTCTTT
TRBJ1-6 | . | . | TRBV4-2 | CASSQEVRVAYNSPLHF | TGTGCCAGCAGCCAAGAGGTCAGGGTGGCCTATAATTCACCCCTCCACTTT
TRBJ1-2 | TRBD1 | . | TRBV19 | CASSLDRGWNGYTF | TGTGCCAGTAGCCTCGACAGGGGTTGGAATGGCTACACCTTC
TRBJ2-7 | TRBD1 | . | TRBV2 | CASSRTGTGLAEQYF | TGTGCCAGCAGCAGGACCGGGACAGGGTTGGCCGAGCAGTACTTC
TRBJ1-5 | . | . | TRBV6-5 | CASSYSLRGQPQHF | TGTGCCAGCAGTTACTCACTCAGGGGTCAGCCCCAGCATTTT
TRBJ2-7 | . | . | TRBV4-1 | CASSQLVSGYYERYF | TGCGCCAGCAGCCAATTAGTCTCAGGGTACTACGAGCGGTACTTC
TRBJ2-7 | . | . | TRBV14 | CASSGAGRGEQYF | TGTGCCAGCAGCGGCGCAGGCCGGGGGGAGCAGTACTTC
TRBJ1-2 | . | . | TRBV5-4 | CASRIQGNYGYTF | TGTGCCAGCAGGATCCAGGGGAACTATGGCTACACCTTC
TRBJ1-6 | TRBD1 | . | TRBV6-6 | CASSQTGQGVLTSSPLHF | TGTGCCAGCAGTCAAACGGGACAGGGTGTCTTGACGAGCTCACCCCTCCACTTT
TRBJ2-1 | TRBD2 | . | TRBV5-1 | CASSFGLAGLNNEQFF | TGCGCCAGCAGCTTTGGACTAGCGGGGCTTAACAATGAGCAGTTCTTC
TRBJ1-1 | . | . | TRBV6-5 | CASSYSRGATEAFF | TGTGCCAGCAGTTACTCGCGGGGTGCCACTGAAGCTTTCTTT
TRBJ2-7 | TRBD2 | . | TRBV9 | CASSVRSGGVEQYF | TGTGCCAGCAGCGTACGGAGCGGGGGGGTCGAGCAGTACTTC
TRBJ1-2 | . | few | TRBV5-8 | CASSFQYTYGYTF | TGTGCCAGCAGCTTCCAGTATACTTATGGCTACACCTTC
TRBJ2-1 | TRBD2 | . | TRBV4-3 | CASSPSGAGGYNEQFF | TGCGCCAGCAGCCCCTCGGGGGCGGGGGGGTACAATGAGCAGTTCTTC
TRBJ2-1 | TRBD2 | . | TRBV27 | CASSLGGSPIEQFF | TGTGCCAGCAGTTTGGGAGGGAGCCCCATTGAGCAGTTCTTC
TRBJ2-7 | . | . | TRBV19 | CASSIDRGIRGQYF | TGTGCCAGTAGTATAGATCGTGGTATACGAGGGCAGTACTTC
TRBJ2-3 | . | . | TRBV11-2 | CASSLETGNTQYF | TGTGCCAGCAGCTTAGAAACAGGGAATACGCAGTATTTT
TRBJ2-5 | . | . | TRBV10-3 | CAISESMEKETQYF | TGTGCCATCAGTGAGTCTATGGAAAAAGAGACCCAGTACTTC
TRBJ2-7 | . | . | TRBV6-5 | CASSYLQGYEQYF | TGTGCCAGCAGTTACCTTCAGGGCTACGAGCAGTACTTC
TRBJ1-5 | . | . | TRBV7-2 | CASRLWGSNQPQHF | TGTGCCAGCAGGCTTTGGGGGAGCAATCAGCCCCAGCATTTT
TRBJ2-3 | TRBD2 | . | TRBV6-2/TRBV6-3 | CASSYSSGASDTQYF | TGTGCCAGCAGTTACTCTAGCGGGGCCTCGGATACGCAGTATTTT
TRBJ1-1 | . | . | TRBV4-3 | CASSQDRKGGNTEAFF | TGCGCCAGCAGCCAAGATAGGAAGGGGGGCAACACTGAAGCTTTCTTT
TRBJ1-2 | . | . | TRBV2 | CASTKDSAINYGYTF | TGTGCCAGCACCAAAGACAGCGCCATTAACTATGGCTACACCTTC
TRBJ2-7 | . | . | TRBV7-9 | CASSPPGAYEQYF | TGTGCCAGCAGTCCCCCGGGGGCCTACGAGCAGTACTTC
TRBJ1-6 | . | . | TRBV18 | CASSPLPVTSYNSPLHF | TGTGCCAGCTCACCACTCCCAGTCACCTCCTATAATTCACCCCTCCACTTT
TRBJ1-1 | . | . | TRBV7-2 | CASSPMWGAPETEAFF | TGTGCCAGCAGCCCAATGTGGGGGGCCCCAGAAACTGAAGCTTTCTTT
TRBJ1-2 | TRBD1 | few | TRBV11-2 | CASSPLDRVEVKNGYTF | TGTGCCAGCAGCCCTTTGGACAGGGTAGAGGTGAAGAATGGCTACACCTTC
TRBJ1-1 | . | once | TRBV18 | CASRRGTDTEAFF | TGTGCCAGCCGCCGGGGGACGGACACTGAAGCTTTCTTT
TRBJ1-2 | . | . | TRBV15 | CATSRDPDSSYGYTF | TGTGCCACCAGCAGAGACCCGGATTCTAGCTATGGCTACACCTTC
TRBJ1-3 | . | . | TRBV12-5 | CASGFGGSGNTIYF | TGTGCTAGTGGTTTTGGGGGTTCGGGAAACACCATATATTTT
TRBJ2-7 | TRBD2 | . | TRBV4-1 | CASSQERGGAPYEQYF | TGCGCCAGCAGCCAAGAACGGGGAGGGGCGCCCTACGAGCAGTACTTC
TRBJ1-1 | . | . | TRBV12-5 | CASGRVVGRLTEAFF | TGTGCTAGTGGGAGGGTAGTAGGGAGGCTCACTGAAGCTTTCTTT
TRBJ1-2 | . | once | TRBV24-1 | CATSDLLPTDLSLNYGYTF | TGTGCCACCAGTGATTTGCTCCCTACCGATTTGAGCCTTAACTATGGCTACACCTTC
TRBJ2-1 | . | . | TRBV2 | CASSGIFISYNEQFF | TGTGCCAGCAGTGGGATTTTTATATCCTACAATGAGCAGTTCTTC
TRBJ1-5 | . | . | TRBV4-1 | CASSQEAQGPKENQPQHF | TGCGCCAGCAGCCAAGAGGCCCAGGGGCCAAAAGAGAATCAGCCCCAGCATTTT
TRBJ2-3 | . | . | TRBV7-6 | CASSLRVAKTDTQYF | TGTGCCAGCAGCTTACGGGTAGCGAAGACAGATACGCAGTATTTT
TRBJ2-1 | . | . | TRBV6-1 | CASSEVVRQYEQFF | TGTGCCAGCAGTGAAGTGGTCCGGCAATATGAGCAGTTCTTC
TRBJ2-6 | . | . | TRBV15 | CATSRDTQGSSGANVLTF | TGTGCCACCAGCAGAGATACACAGGGCTCATCTGGGGCCAACGTCCTGACTTTC